What follows are 8 T cell receptor beta chains derived from one specimen sequenced in a study of blood T cell repertoires in COVID-19. Sequencing was performed with immunoSEQ multiplex PCR; in TCRdb, only in-frame clones are kept and a portion is missing. The sample yields around 250,000 clones, roughly nine tenths seen once. Sequencing used peripheral blood. These receptors were taken from a woman aged 40 to 49 who had recovered from COVID-19.

The chain is built from TRBV6-5 and TRBJ2-3; TRBD1 might be the D (6 bases). CDR1 and CDR2 from the germline V gene are MNHEY and SVGAGI. V shed 6 bases and J shed 7 bases, with 20 bases lying between them. The CDR3 totals 15 residues. Here the CDR3 reads CASSPLLGGRYTQYF. The CDR3 DNA sequence: TGTGCCAGCAGCCCCCTGTTAGGGGGACGATATACGCAGTATTTT.

V usage is TRBV5-1 and J usage is TRBJ2-2; a possible D gene is TRBD1 (5 bases). CDR3 size: 16 residues. Germline values: CDR1 SGHRS, CDR2 YFSETQ. V was cut by 3 bases and J by 2 bases, with 14 bases left in between. The CDR3 DNA reads TGCGCCAGCAGCTCTCAGGGTTGGGGTAACACCGGGGAGCTGTTTTTT. Translation: CASSSQGWGNTGELFF.

The count of this clone is one. The V and J genes are TRBV14 and TRBJ1-1; 7 nucleotides match TRBD1. There are 14 residues in the CDR3. Germline loops: CDR1 SGHDN, CDR2 FVKESK. After removal of 4 bases from V and 5 bases from J, the junction contained 7 bases not matched to a gene. CDR3: CASSRTGLRTEAFF. As DNA, the CDR3 is TGTGCCAGCAGCCGGACAGGACTTCGGACTGAAGCTTTCTTT.

This chain links TRBV29-1 with TRBJ2-3; D may be TRBD2 (5 bases). Germline assignment: CDR1 SQVTM and CDR2 ANQGSEA. The V end was cut by 2 bases, the J end by 4 bases, with 13 bases between. The CDR3 has 14 amino acids. The CDR3 sequence is CSVERVTRSDTQYF. CDR3 bases: TGCAGCGTTGAACGGGTTACTAGGTCAGATACGCAGTATTTT.

The chain couples TRBV30 to TRBJ1-2; D uncertain. Trimming cost V 2 bases and J 6 bases, with 7 bases left between them. The V gene's germline CDR1 is GTSNPN and CDR2 SVGIG (reference sequence). The CDR3 has 11 amino acids. CDR3 in DNA: TGTGCCTGGAGTTGGAGGGATGGCTACACCTTC. It yields the protein CAWSWRDGYTF.

The rearrangement links TRBV15 to TRBJ1-5; D perhaps matches TRBD1 (6 bases). This CDR3 is 13 amino acids long. V lost 4 bases to trimming and J lost 3 bases, with 7 bases between them. CDR1 and CDR2 (germline): LNHNV, YYDKDF (reference sequence). The CDR3 DNA reads TGTGCCACCAGCAACAGGGCCAATCAGCCCCAGCATTTT. It is translated as CATSNRANQPQHF. The full variable domain, with the rest looked up from reference TRBV15 and TRBJ1-5, is DAMVIQNPRYQVTQFGKPVTLSCSQTLNHNVMYWYQQKSSQAPKLLFHYYDKDFNNEADTPDNFQSRRPNTSFCFLDIRSPGLGDTAMYLCATSNRANQPQHFGDGTRLSIL.

The chain links TRBV11-1 to TRBJ2-7; TRBD1 aligns across 11 bases. The CDR3 loop spans 13 amino acids. Unmatched junction bases numbered 2, after V lost 4 bases and J lost 6 bases. Germline CDR1 reads SGHAT; CDR2 reads FQDESV (reference sequence). The CDR3 DNA follows: TGTGCCAGCAGCTCCGGGACAGGGGGCGAGCAGTACTTC. Translation gives CASSSGTGGEQYF.

This chain uses TRBV19 with TRBJ1-5; 9 bases are a match to TRBD1. CDR1 is LNHDA, CDR2 SQIVND, per germline (reference sequence). The CDR3 covers 16 residues. The V and J ends lost 4 bases and 2 bases, in that order; junction bases with no gene match: 6. The CDR3 spells CASSTQTGGRNQPQHF. Written as DNA, the CDR3 is TGTGCCAGTAGTACTCAAACAGGGGGCCGCAATCAGCCCCAGCATTTT.